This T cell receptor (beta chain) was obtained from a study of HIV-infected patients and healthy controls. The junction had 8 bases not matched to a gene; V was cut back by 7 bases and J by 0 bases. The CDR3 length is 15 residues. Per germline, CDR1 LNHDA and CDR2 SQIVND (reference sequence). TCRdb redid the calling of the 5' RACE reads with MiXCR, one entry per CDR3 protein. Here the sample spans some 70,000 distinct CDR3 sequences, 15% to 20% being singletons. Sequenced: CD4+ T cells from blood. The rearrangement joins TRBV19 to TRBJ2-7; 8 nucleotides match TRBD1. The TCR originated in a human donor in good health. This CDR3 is CASTLGQGTSYEQYF. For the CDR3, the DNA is TGTGCCAGTACCCTAGGACAGGGTACCTCCTACGAGCAGTACTTC.